This is a list of T cell receptor beta chains from one sample in a study of PD-L1 blockade in urothelial cancer. TCRdb's copy holds only in-frame clones and misses some; the assay was immunoSEQ multiplex PCR. The repertoire holds about 74,000 clones, with about 85% as singletons. This specimen consisted of PBMCs, obtained around atezolizumab (anti-PD-L1) treatment. Receptors were obtained from an older man with urothelial cancer. The CDR3 runs from the conserved cysteine through the conserved F or W. A D gene is named only where the DNA matches it firmly. Part of the rows lack a size; the others show once, few, many or a class for expanded clones.

cdr3_length j_call v_call clone_size d_call cdr3_aa cdr3_nt
15 TRBJ1-1 TRBV4-1 NA NA CASSQESRQALEAFF TGCGCCAGCAGCCAAGAATCACGACAGGCCCTTGAAGCTTTCTTT
16 TRBJ2-1 TRBV5-4 once NA CASRSWGVSSYNEQFF TGTGCCAGCAGGTCTTGGGGGGTTAGCTCCTACAATGAGCAGTTCTTC
14 TRBJ2-3 TRBV7-9 NA NA CASSFFFGTDTQYF TGTGCCAGCAGCTTTTTCTTCGGCACAGATACGCAGTATTTT
13 TRBJ2-3 TRBV2 NA NA CASSARYTDTQYF TGTGCCAGCAGTGCCCGCTACACAGATACGCAGTATTTT
17 TRBJ2-1 TRBV5-8 NA TRBD2 CASSLARTSGYYNEQFF TGTGCCAGCAGCTTGGCGAGGACTAGCGGATACTACAATGAGCAGTTCTTC
15 TRBJ2-3 TRBV10-3 NA TRBD2 CAISESPSGSDTQYF TGTGCCATCAGTGAGTCCCCTAGCGGTTCAGATACGCAGTATTTT
15 TRBJ2-5 TRBV28 NA NA CASSLPGGGAETQYF TGTGCCAGCAGTCTCCCCGGTGGAGGGGCAGAGACCCAGTACTTC
13 TRBJ2-7 TRBV6-5 NA NA CASGKQGSYEQYF TGTGCCAGCGGCAAACAGGGATCCTACGAGCAGTACTTC
15 TRBJ2-3 TRBV5-1 NA NA CASSLLDAGRDTQYF TGCGCCAGCAGCTTGTTGGACGCAGGGAGGGATACGCAGTATTTT
14 TRBJ2-5 TRBV7-2 NA TRBD2 CASSSSSGQETQYF TGTGCCAGCAGCTCATCTAGCGGTCAAGAGACCCAGTACTTC
16 TRBJ2-3 TRBV18 once TRBD2 CASSPTGTSDTDTQYF TGTGCCAGCTCACCTACCGGGACTAGCGACACAGATACGCAGTATTTT
21 TRBJ2-4 TRBV28 NA NA CASSLMGPRPGQTIAKNIQYF TGTGCCAGCAGTTTAATGGGTCCCCGTCCCGGACAGACCATAGCCAAAAACATTCAGTACTTC
16 TRBJ1-3 TRBV19 NA TRBD1 CASTLGTGSSGNTIYF TGTGCCAGTACTCTCGGGACAGGGAGCTCTGGAAACACCATATATTTT
13 TRBJ2-3 TRBV19 medium-sized NA CASSFTTSDTQYF TGTGCCAGTAGTTTCACCACTTCAGATACGCAGTATTTT
13 TRBJ2-1 TRBV5-8 NA TRBD1 CASSLQGANEQFF TGTGCCAGCAGCTTACAGGGGGCGAATGAGCAGTTCTTC
12 TRBJ1-1 TRBV7-2 NA TRBD1 CASTRAGGRAFF TGTGCCAGCACCCGAGCAGGGGGACGAGCTTTCTTT
15 TRBJ1-2 TRBV6-5 few TRBD1 CASSYIGTGSDGYTF TGTGCCAGCAGTTACATAGGGACAGGATCCGATGGCTACACCTTC
15 TRBJ1-4 TRBV15 NA NA CATSREPRAGEKLFF TGTGCCACCAGCAGAGAGCCCCGCGCCGGTGAAAAACTGTTTTTT
17 TRBJ2-3 TRBV7-9 NA TRBD2 CASSLGIAGVRTDTQYF TGTGCCAGCAGCTTAGGGATAGCGGGAGTAAGGACAGATACGCAGTATTTT
15 TRBJ2-3 TRBV7-9 NA TRBD2 CASSPGTSGSDTQYF TGTGCCAGCAGCCCTGGGACTAGCGGGAGCGATACGCAGTATTTT
14 TRBJ2-1 TRBV28 NA TRBD2 CASGTSGSINEQFF TGTGCCAGCGGCACTAGCGGGAGCATAAATGAGCAGTTCTTC
16 TRBJ2-1 TRBV7-9 few NA CASSLDTGSPVNEQFF TGTGCCAGCAGCTTAGATACAGGGTCGCCCGTCAATGAGCAGTTCTTC